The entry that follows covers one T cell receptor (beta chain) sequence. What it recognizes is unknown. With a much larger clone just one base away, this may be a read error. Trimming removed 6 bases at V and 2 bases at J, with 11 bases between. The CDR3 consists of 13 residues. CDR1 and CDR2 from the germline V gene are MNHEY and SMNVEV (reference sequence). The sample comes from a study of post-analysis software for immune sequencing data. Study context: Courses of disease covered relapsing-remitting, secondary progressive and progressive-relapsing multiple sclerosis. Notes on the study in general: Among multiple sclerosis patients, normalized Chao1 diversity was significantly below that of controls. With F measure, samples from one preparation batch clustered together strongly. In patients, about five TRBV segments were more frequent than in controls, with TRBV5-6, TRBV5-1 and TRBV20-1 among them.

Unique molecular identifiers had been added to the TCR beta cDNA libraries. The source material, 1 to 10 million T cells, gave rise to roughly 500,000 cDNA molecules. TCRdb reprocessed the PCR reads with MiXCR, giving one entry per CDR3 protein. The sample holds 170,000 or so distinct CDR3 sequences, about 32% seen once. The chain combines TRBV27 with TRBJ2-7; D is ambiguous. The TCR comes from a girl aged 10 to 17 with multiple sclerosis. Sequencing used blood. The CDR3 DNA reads TGTGCCAGCAGGTTCGGCAGTGCCTACGAGCAGTACTTC. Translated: CASRFGSAYEQYF.